This entry lists 2 T cell receptor beta chains sequenced from one sample in a study of cytomegalovirus exposure and HLA in healthy donors. The primer mix had 60 Vbeta and 13 Jbeta primers. The protocol was immunoSEQ multiplex PCR, while the TCRdb copy is restricted to in-frame clones and leaves out a portion. The sample lists over 150,000 clones, under 80% occurring once. The sample consisted of PBMCs. These receptors were obtained from a man aged 35-49 years in good health and CMV-seronegative.

CDR3 in amino acids: CASSGTGPFNEQFF. Written as DNA, the CDR3 is TGCGCCAGCAGTGGGACAGGGCCTTTCAATGAGCAGTTCTTC. V is TRBV5-1 and J is TRBJ2-1; 9 nucleotides agree with TRBD1. Germline assignment: CDR1 SGHRS and CDR2 YFSETQ. Unmatched junction bases numbered 6, after V lost 5 bases and J lost 6 bases. The CDR3 totals 14 residues. The full variable domain, its missing parts supplied by reference TRBV5-1 and TRBJ2-1, is KAGVTQTPRYLIKTRGQQVTLSCSPISGHRSVSWYQQTPGQGLQFLFEYFSETQRNKGNFPGRFSGRQFSNSRSEMNVSTLELGDSALYLCASSGTGPFNEQFFGPGTRLTVL.

The chain employs TRBV5-4 and TRBJ2-2; 7 bases map to TRBD1. Germline V gene data show CDR1 as SGHNT and CDR2 as YYREEE (reference sequence). After removal of 4 bases from V and 6 bases from J, the junction contained 15 bases not matched to a gene. The CDR3 is made up of 17 amino acids. Written as DNA, the CDR3 is TGTGCCAGCAGCCGGATCGGGACAGCTGGATTCGCCGGGGAGCTGTTTTTT. Protein sequence: CASSRIGTAGFAGELFF.